These T cell receptor beta chains were read from a single sample in a study of chemoradiotherapy in HPV16-positive cancers. The repertoire was sequenced with immunoSEQ multiplex PCR; TCRdb's copy has only in-frame clones and lacks some. This table has about 24,000 clones, around 94% appearing once. This sample was obtained from a patient who underwent chemoradiotherapy. The receptors derive from a human donor with HPV-associated anogenital cancer. Both conserved end residues are part of each CDR3. Each record gives: J gene, D gene, V gene, clone size, CDR3 DNA, CDR3 protein. D genes are given only for firm matches. The size entry is marked missing in some rows and otherwise reads once, few, many or a size class.

TRBJ1-2	TRBD1	TRBV2	once	TGTGCCAGCAGTGAGGAGGAGGGGGCCTGGAACTATGGCTACACCTTC	CASSEEEGAWNYGYTF
TRBJ2-3	-	TRBV19	-	TGTGCCAGTAGTCGTACAGATACGCAGTATTTT	CASSRTDTQYF
TRBJ2-5	TRBD2	TRBV5-1	-	TGCGCCAGCAGCCCCGGGGGGGCGTACCAAGAGACCCAGTACTTC	CASSPGGAYQETQYF
TRBJ1-6	-	TRBV28	-	TGTGCCAGCACTGGCTCAGGGTTGGATTCACCCCTCCACTTT	CASTGSGLDSPLHF
TRBJ1-2	-	TRBV7-2	-	TGTGCCAGCAGCTTAGTAGGATCAGGCCCCGGGGGCGGCTATGGCTACACCTTC	CASSLVGSGPGGGYGYTF
TRBJ2-4	-	TRBV6-1	-	TGTGCCAGCAGTGAAGCGTATGGGGGCCTAATAGCCAAAAACATTCAGTACTTC	CASSEAYGGLIAKNIQYF
TRBJ2-2	TRBD2	TRBV5-5	few	TGTGCCAGCAGCTTAGGGCTAGCGGGGGGGAACACCGGGGAGCTGTTTTTT	CASSLGLAGGNTGELFF
TRBJ2-1	TRBD2	TRBV6-5	once	TGTGCCAGCAGTTACTCGTCTAGCGGGGTGTACAATGAGCAGTTCTTC	CASSYSSSGVYNEQFF
TRBJ2-7	TRBD2	TRBV6-6	-	TGTGCCAGCAGTGCACGGACTAGCGGGAGATCCTACGAGCAGTACTTC	CASSARTSGRSYEQYF
TRBJ2-7	TRBD1	TRBV6-6	-	TGTGCCAGCAGCCCCCAGGGACAGGGTTCCTACGAGCAGTACTTC	CASSPQGQGSYEQYF
TRBJ1-5	-	TRBV6-1	-	TGTGCCAGCACTAGAGTCGCGGGGGGCAATCAGCCCCAGCATTTT	CASTRVAGGNQPQHF
TRBJ1-1	-	TRBV30	-	TGTGCCTGGAGTGTTTCGGTCCGGAACACTGAAGCTTTCTTT	CAWSVSVRNTEAFF
TRBJ2-3	TRBD1	TRBV2	-	TGTGCCAGCAGTGCGACAGGGGGCACAGATACGCAGTATTTT	CASSATGGTDTQYF
TRBJ2-7	TRBD2	TRBV4-1	-	TGCGCCAGCAGCCAAGTCCCTAGCGGGAGCTCCTACGAGCAGTACTTC	CASSQVPSGSSYEQYF
TRBJ1-5	-	TRBV6-6	-	TGTGCCAGCAGGCCACAGGGTCGTAGCAATCAGCCCCAGCATTTT	CASRPQGRSNQPQHF
TRBJ2-6	-	TRBV6-5	-	TGTGCCAGCAGTTATTCGCGGACTACTGGGGCCAACGTCCTGACTTTC	CASSYSRTTGANVLTF
TRBJ2-7	TRBD1	TRBV7-9	-	TGTGCCAGCAGCTCGACAGGGGTTAGGAACGAGCAGTACTTC	CASSSTGVRNEQYF
TRBJ1-5	TRBD1	TRBV13	-	TGTGCCAGCAGCTCGTCGGACAGGGGGGATCAGCCCCAGCATTTT	CASSSSDRGDQPQHF
TRBJ1-4	-	TRBV4-1	-	TGCGCCAGCAGCCAAGATCTGGCCGCAACTAATGAAAAACTGTTTTTT	CASSQDLAATNEKLFF
TRBJ1-2	-	TRBV27	-	TGTGCCAGCAGTTTATCGTTGGCAGGACGGGACTATGGCTACACCTTC	CASSLSLAGRDYGYTF
TRBJ2-7	-	TRBV29-1	once	TGCAGCGTTGAAGGAGACAGCGGATACGAGCAGTACTTC	CSVEGDSGYEQYF
TRBJ2-3	TRBD2	TRBV29-1	-	TGCAGCGTTAGGGGACTAGCGGAGTCTCGCACAGATACGCAGTATTTT	CSVRGLAESRTDTQYF
TRBJ2-7	-	TRBV5-1	once	TGCGCCAGCAGCTTGGCACAGCACTCCTACGAGCAGTACTTC	CASSLAQHSYEQYF
TRBJ2-2	TRBD2	TRBV19	-	TGTGCCAGTAGTCGACTAGCGGGGGGCACCGGGGAGCTGTTTTTT	CASSRLAGGTGELFF
TRBJ2-3	-	TRBV7-9	-	TGTGCCAGCAGCTTTGGGGGAACAGATACGCAGTATTTT	CASSFGGTDTQYF
TRBJ1-1	TRBD1	TRBV28	once	TGTGCCAGCAGCCGACAGGGGGCGAACACTGAAGCTTTCTTT	CASSRQGANTEAFF
TRBJ2-7	-	TRBV10-3	-	TGTGCCACCCAGGACAGACTCTCCTACGAGCAGTACTTC	CATQDRLSYEQYF
TRBJ1-1	-	TRBV5-1	-	TGCGCCAGCAGCGCCGGGACGGCGAACACTGAAGCTTTCTTT	CASSAGTANTEAFF
TRBJ2-3	-	TRBV5-1	-	TGCGCCAGCAGCCTGCGGGGGCCTTCGTTAGATACGCAGTATTTT	CASSLRGPSLDTQYF
TRBJ2-5	TRBD1	TRBV18	-	TGTGCCAGCTCAGCGACAGGGTTCCAAGAGACCCAGTACTTC	CASSATGFQETQYF
TRBJ1-6	TRBD1	TRBV6-5	-	TGTGCCAGCAGACCGACAGGGATCGGGTCACCCCTCCACTTT	CASRPTGIGSPLHF